This is a list of T cell receptor beta chains from one sample in a study of blood T cell repertoires in COVID-19. The assay was immunoSEQ multiplex PCR, and TCRdb's table has in-frame clones only and misses some. Of some 330,000 clones listed, around 90% are singletons. Material: PBMCs or T cells enriched from blood (not recorded which). The receptors shown here come from a man aged 30 to 39 who had recovered from COVID-19. CDR3s include the opening cysteine and the closing phenylalanine or tryptophan. Fields, in order: CDR3 DNA, CDR3 protein, V gene, clone size, J gene, D gene. The D gene is left open where the match is weak. The size of a clone is reported for some rows only, either as once, few or many, or as a class for expanded clones.

cdr3_nt: TGTGCCAGCAGCTTGGGGCAGGGGGCGCGGGGCACCGGGGAGCTGTTTTTT
cdr3_aa: CASSLGQGARGTGELFF
v_call: TRBV5-5
clone_size: once
j_call: TRBJ2-2
d_call: TRBD1

cdr3_nt: TGTGCCAGCAGTTCCTCAGGATCGCAGTACTTC
cdr3_aa: CASSSSGSQYF
v_call: TRBV27
clone_size: NA
j_call: TRBJ2-7
d_call: NA

cdr3_nt: TGTGCCACCAGTGATTCGCGGGGGGGACCATATACGCAGTATTTT
cdr3_aa: CATSDSRGGPYTQYF
v_call: TRBV24-1
clone_size: NA
j_call: TRBJ2-3
d_call: TRBD2

cdr3_nt: TGCGCCAGCAGCGCACACAAGGGACTAGCGGGGGGAGAGACCCAGTACTTC
cdr3_aa: CASSAHKGLAGGETQYF
v_call: TRBV5-1
clone_size: once
j_call: TRBJ2-5
d_call: TRBD2

cdr3_nt: TGTGCCAGCAGCCTCCTTAATGAGCAGTTCTTC
cdr3_aa: CASSLLNEQFF
v_call: TRBV7-9
clone_size: NA
j_call: TRBJ2-1
d_call: NA

cdr3_nt: TGTGCCAGCAGCCAAAAGCGGTTGAACACCGGGGAGCTGTTTTTT
cdr3_aa: CASSQKRLNTGELFF
v_call: TRBV4-2
clone_size: once
j_call: TRBJ2-2
d_call: NA

cdr3_nt: TGTGCCAGCAGCTTACGGGGAGACACTGAAGCTTTCTTT
cdr3_aa: CASSLRGDTEAFF
v_call: TRBV7-3
clone_size: NA
j_call: TRBJ1-1
d_call: NA

cdr3_nt: TGTGCCTGGAGTTTTGGACAGGGGGACTACGAGCAGTACTTC
cdr3_aa: CAWSFGQGDYEQYF
v_call: TRBV30
clone_size: NA
j_call: TRBJ2-7
d_call: TRBD1

cdr3_nt: TGTGCCAGCAGCCCTCAGGGAACCCAGGGGTATGGCTACACCTTC
cdr3_aa: CASSPQGTQGYGYTF
v_call: TRBV5-8
clone_size: NA
j_call: TRBJ1-2
d_call: NA

cdr3_nt: TGTGCCACCAGTGAGCTAGCGGGGGGTCTGGACGGGGAGCTGTTTTTT
cdr3_aa: CATSELAGGLDGELFF
v_call: TRBV24-1
clone_size: NA
j_call: TRBJ2-2
d_call: TRBD2

cdr3_nt: TGTGCCACCAGCGCCTGGAGGGCAGATCCATCCTCTGGAAACACCATATATTTT
cdr3_aa: CATSAWRADPSSGNTIYF
v_call: TRBV15
clone_size: NA
j_call: TRBJ1-3
d_call: NA

cdr3_nt: TGTGCCAGCAGCTTAGGGGTCCCCGCTGGCTACACCTTC
cdr3_aa: CASSLGVPAGYTF
v_call: TRBV5-6
clone_size: NA
j_call: TRBJ1-2
d_call: NA